The present T cell receptor beta chain was sequenced within a study of blood T cell repertoires in COVID-19. Study information: PBMCs, B-cell-depleted T cells, or T cells provided the cDNA or gDNA that made up the material.

The CDR3 covers 15 residues. In germline, CDR1 is SGHTA, CDR2 FQGNSA. Trimming removed 1 base at V and 4 bases at J, with 11 bases between. Here immunoSEQ multiplex PCR was the method, and the copy in TCRdb shows in-frame clones only, minus some. Counted here are 150,000 to 200,000 clones, about 86% occurring once; the ten biggest clones make up more than 7.5%. Sequencing was done on a sample of peripheral blood. This TCR was sampled from a man aged 50 to 59 with active or convalescent COVID-19. The chain joins TRBV7-2 to TRBJ1-3, with D maybe TRBD1 (5 bases). The CDR3 reads CASSLVRDVGNTIYF. The CDR3 DNA reads as TGTGCCAGCAGCTTAGTGCGGGACGTGGGAAACACCATATATTTT. Complete variable domain (other parts from reference TRBV7-2 and TRBJ1-3): GAGVSQSPSNKVTEKGKDVELRCDPISGHTALYWYRQSLGQGLEFLIYFQGNSAPDKSGLPSDRFSAERTGGSVSTLTIQRTQQEDSAVYLCASSLVRDVGNTIYFGEGSWLTVV.